This T cell receptor (beta chain) was identified in a study of response to subunit inactivated influenza vaccine. General study findings and limits: Authors suggested seasonal influenza vaccinations each recruit few new T cells.

About this clonotype itself: No antigen is known for it.

TCRdb re-called the RT-PCR reads with MiXCR, one entry per CDR3 protein. The repertoire has a few hundred thousand distinct CDR3 sequences, around a fifth of them found once; the top ten carry roughly 10%. The clonotype comes from a man between 50 and 69 years old who received an inactivated influenza vaccine. Specimen: PBMCs from blood, collected about 19 months after vaccination.

The CDR3 protein is CASSFGGVGEQFF. DNA for the CDR3: TGTGCCAGCAGTTTTGGAGGGGTAGGTGAGCAGTTCTTC. The genes are TRBV12-3 or TRBV12-4 and TRBJ2-1; D is perhaps TRBD2 (6 bases). This CDR3 comprises 13 residues. V was pared by 3 bases and J by 9 bases, with 12 bases between.